A single TCR beta chain is shown here with its context. The ends lost 5 bases at V and 7 bases at J; junction bases unmatched: 10. This CDR3 has 15 amino acids. Germline CDR1 is LNHDA and CDR2 is SQIVND (reference sequence). This sample was taken from a study of molecular identifiers for immune sequencing clone quantification. Preparation methods for the bulk TCR libraries were those previously described, with listed TCR primers. TCRdb fed the PCR reads into MiXCR, producing one record per CDR3 protein. The profile shows about 510,000 distinct CDR3 sequences, 20% to 25% of them singletons. Sequences were obtained from naive CD8+ T cells from blood, with Jurkat cell RNA spiked in. Subset indicated: FACS-sorted CD8+CD4-CCR7+CD45RA+ naive T cells. V gene TRBV19 combines with J gene TRBJ1-5; the match to TRBD1 covers 8 bases. This TCR derives from a human donor in good health. Some libraries in this study had Jurkat cell RNA spiked in. CDR3 in amino acids: CASSQGQGINQPQHF. The CDR3 region has the DNA TGTGCCAGTAGTCAAGGACAGGGAATCAACCAGCCCCAGCATTTT.